This entry lists 23 T cell receptor beta chains sequenced from one sample in a study of CXCR3-negative and CXCR3-positive naive CD8 T cells. The study made its TRB cDNA libraries by 5' RACE, adding UMI labels. TCRdb reprocessed the 5' RACE reads and keeps a single row for each CDR3 protein, giving no DNA. The sample's table shows under 50,000 distinct CDR3 sequences. The sample comprised naive CXCR3- CD8+ T cells from blood. Subset reported: CD45RO-CCR7+CD27+CD95- naive CD8+ T cells lacking CXCR3 (TNR3-). Receptors were obtained from a human donor in good health. Some clones in this sample may be carry-over from other donors' samples.

The rearrangement uses TRBV15 and TRBJ2-3. CDR1 is LNHNV, CDR2 YYDKDF, per germline (reference sequence). CDR3 length: 13 amino acids. CDR3: CATSKSAGDTQYF. Full variable domain (remainder filled in from reference TRBV15 and TRBJ2-3): DAMVIQNPRYQVTQFGKPVTLSCSQTLNHNVMYWYQQKSSQAPKLLFHYYDKDFNNEADTPDNFQSRRPNTSFCFLDIRSPGLGDTAMYLCATSKSAGDTQYFGPGTRLTVL.

The chain carries TRBV18 and TRBJ2-7; TCRdb picks TRBD2, but there is no DNA to check that call. CDR3 size: 16 residues. Germline V gene lookup returns CDR1 KGHSH and CDR2 LQKENI. This chain's CDR3 is CASSPGGFGEFYEQYF.

The chain joins TRBV21-1 to TRBJ2-2. TRBV21-1 is termed a pseudogene. The CDR3 has 15 amino acids. This CDR3 reads CASSLQKLNTGELFF.

V and J are TRBV12-3 or TRBV12-4 and TRBJ2-7. The CDR3 sequence is 14 residues long. The CDR3 is CASSFGLAGYEQYF.

The rearrangement links TRBV6-5 to TRBJ2-7; the D call from TCRdb, TRBD2, cannot be confirmed without DNA. The CDR3 is 14 amino acids. Germline lookup yields CDR1 MNHEY and CDR2 SVGAGI. Here the CDR3 reads CASRTGTKLYEQYF.

The gene calls are TRBV11-3 and TRBJ2-1; TCRdb picks TRBD2, but there is no DNA to check that call. This CDR3 contains 15 residues. CDR1 is SGHNT, CDR2 YENEEA, per germline. This CDR3 is CASSATSGGANEQFF.

V is TRBV5-1 and J is TRBJ2-7; TCRdb proposes TRBD2, but this gene call is untestable without DNA. Germline CDR1 reads SGHRS; CDR2 reads YFSETQ. The CDR3 sequence is 14 residues long. The CDR3: CASSLEAGAREQYF.

The chain employs TRBV29-1 and TRBJ1-1; TCRdb's D gene call, TRBD1, goes unchecked for lack of DNA. The CDR3 covers 18 residues. Germline V gives CDR1 SQVTM, CDR2 ANQGSEA. This CDR3 is CSVGTDSLGLPVNTEAFF. The full variable domain, with the rest looked up from reference TRBV29-1 and TRBJ1-1, is SAVISQKPSRDICQRGTSLTIQCQVDSQVTMMFWYRQQPGQSLTLIATANQGSEATYESGFVIDKFPISRPNLTFSTLTVSNMSPEDSSIYLCSVGTDSLGLPVNTEAFFGQGTRLTVV.

The CDR3 loop is CSAGHNSYEQYF. This chain uses TRBV29-1 with TRBJ2-7; TCRdb indicates TRBD1, and absent DNA this call remains unverified. This CDR3 comprises 12 residues. Germline CDR1 SQVTM, CDR2 ANQGSEA.

The V and J genes are TRBV12-3 or TRBV12-4 and TRBJ2-1; without DNA, the TCRdb call of TRBD2 cannot be checked. This CDR3 is 17 amino acids long. The CDR3 reads CASSPGTSGSAWNEQFF.

The chain carries TRBV20-1 and TRBJ1-1. The CDR3 length is 13 residues. The germline CDR1 and CDR2 sequences are DFQATT and SNEGSKA (reference sequence). The CDR3 sequence: CSARGSSETEAFF.

The rearrangement uses TRBV9 and TRBJ2-1; TCRdb names TRBD1, which stays unverified in the absence of DNA. The CDR3 extends over 15 amino acids. Germline V gives CDR1 SGDLS, CDR2 YYNGEE. CDR3: CASSVAAGGIGEQFF.

The chain uses TRBV14 and TRBJ2-5. Germline CDR1 is SGHDN and CDR2 is FVKESK. The CDR3 totals 14 residues. The CDR3 loop reads CASSQLRGEETQYF.

The rearrangement uses TRBV20-1 and TRBJ2-1; TCRdb proposes TRBD2, but this gene call is untestable without DNA. The CDR3 extends over 15 amino acids. Looked up from germline, CDR1 is DFQATT and CDR2 is SNEGSKA (reference sequence). The CDR3 here is CSARDRSGGCNEQFF.

The chain carries TRBV14 and TRBJ2-3; TCRdb's D call, TRBD2, is unchecked because there is no DNA. Germline CDR1 reads SGHDN; CDR2 reads FVKESK. This CDR3 region has 19 residues. CDR3 loop: CASSQVGSGGPTSTDTQYF.

The V gene is TRBV27, the J gene TRBJ2-5. Germline V gene sequence: CDR1 MNHEY, CDR2 SMNVEV (reference sequence). CDR3 length equals 13 residues. The CDR3 here is CASSDSAVETQYF.

CDR3 amino acids: CATSREGADEQYF. This chain joins TRBV15 and TRBJ2-7; the TCRdb D gene call, TRBD1, has no DNA to confirm it. This CDR3 spans 13 amino acids. CDR1 and CDR2 (germline): LNHNV, YYDKDF (reference sequence).

J is TRBJ1-6 and V is TRBV28; there is no DNA to check the TCRdb D call of TRBD1. The CDR3 has 16 residues. Germline V lookup: CDR1 MDHEN, CDR2 SYDVKM. This chain's CDR3 is CASSKAGTGELPPLHF.

The chain joins TRBV3-1 to TRBJ2-6. This CDR3 is 15 amino acids long. In germline, CDR1 is LGHDT, CDR2 YNNKEL (reference sequence). The CDR3 spells CASSQDFSGANVLTF.

The chain carries TRBV29-1 and TRBJ2-7. CDR3 length equals 11 residues. Germline CDR1 and CDR2: SQVTM and ANQGSEA. The CDR3: CSVAVLYEQYF.

The chain employs TRBV7-2 and TRBJ2-7; TCRdb names TRBD1, which stays unverified in the absence of DNA. Germline V gives CDR1 SGHTA, CDR2 FQGNSA. The CDR3 has 12 residues. CDR3 residues: CASMAGAHEQYF.

The CDR3 spells CASKDNVNQPQHF. The V and J genes are TRBV6-2 or TRBV6-3 and TRBJ1-5. Germline CDR1 reads MNHEY; CDR2 reads SVGEGT. The CDR3 has 13 residues.

The chain combines TRBV4-1 with TRBJ2-7; no DNA is available, so the TRBD2 call from TCRdb remains unchecked. CDR1 MGHRA and CDR2 YSYEKL come from the germline V gene. There are 16 residues in the CDR3. The CDR3 loop is CASSQVAGGSEYEQYF.